These 6 T cell receptor beta chains came from one sample sequenced in a study of blood T cell repertoires in COVID-19. The assay was immunoSEQ multiplex PCR, and TCRdb's table has in-frame clones only and misses some. The sample has about 160,000 clones, 87% seen once. The sequencing sample was made of PBMCs or T cells enriched from blood (not recorded which). The origin of the receptors is a woman aged 40 to 50 who had been exposed to COVID-19.

V is TRBV5-1 and J is TRBJ2-2; D may be TRBD2 (6 bases). The CDR3 has 15 amino acids. V dropped 0 bases and J dropped 1 base, with 7 bases sitting between them. Germline lookup yields CDR1 SGHRS and CDR2 YFSETQ. The CDR3 sequence: CASSLEAGNTGELFF. CDR3 in DNA: TGCGCCAGCAGCTTGGAAGCGGGGAACACCGGGGAGCTGTTTTTT.

This clone was recorded once. J is TRBJ1-2 and V is TRBV5-1; maybe TRBD1 (6 bases). V was pared by 6 bases and J by 3 bases, with 15 bases between. Germline assignment: CDR1 SGHRS and CDR2 YFSETQ. The CDR3 spans 14 residues. CDR3 sequence reads: CASNVGQLDYGYTF. CDR3 nucleotide sequence: TGCGCCAGCAACGTTGGACAGCTCGACTATGGCTACACCTTC.

The V and J genes are TRBV7-6 and TRBJ1-2; no reliable D call. CDR3 size: 12 residues. Germline CDR1 and CDR2: SGHVS and FNYEAQ. Trimming shortened V by 5 bases and J by 5 bases, and 9 bases separated the two germline ends. Here the CDR3 DNA reads TGTGCCAGCAGCGCGAACCGGTATGGCTACACCTTC. Its protein product is CASSANRYGYTF.

The V gene is TRBV27, the J gene TRBJ2-1; 7 positions match TRBD2. The CDR3 totals 15 residues. The V segment lost 7 bases and the J segment 5 bases; nucleotides outside the gene matches: 11. CDR1 and CDR2 (germline): MNHEY, SMNVEV (reference sequence). The CDR3 DNA reads as TGTGCCAGCACTGGGAGCGGGATATATCACAATGAGCAGTTCTTC. Its protein is CASTGSGIYHNEQFF.

The chain couples TRBV7-2 to TRBJ2-1, with no clear D. The CDR3 consists of 14 residues. V was shortened by 5 bases and J by 7 bases, with 15 bases between the two germline ends. From germline, CDR1 is SGHTA and CDR2 FQGNSA. CDR3 coding DNA: TGTGCCAGCAGCCCAGGTACGCTTCTTAATGAGCAGTTCTTC. This sequence encodes CASSPGTLLNEQFF. Variable domain in full (rest from reference TRBV7-2 and TRBJ2-1): GAGVSQSPSNKVTEKGKDVELRCDPISGHTALYWYRQSLGQGLEFLIYFQGNSAPDKSGLPSDRFSAERTGGSVSTLTIQRTQQEDSAVYLCASSPGTLLNEQFFGPGTRLTVL.

The chain links TRBV11-3 to TRBJ2-5, with TRBD2 identical over 8 bases. The ends lost 5 bases at V and 4 bases at J; junction bases unmatched: 0. Looked up from germline, CDR1 is SGHNT and CDR2 is YENEEA. CDR3 length: 12 amino acids. CDR3 in DNA: TGTGCCAGCAGCCGGGGGGGAGAGACCCAGTACTTC. Encoded protein: CASSRGGETQYF.